The 22 T cell receptor beta chains below all came from one sample that was sequenced in a study of human CD8 memory T cell subsets. TPEX cells were exhausted-like CCR7+ PD-1+ TIGIT+ early memory CD8+ T cells. Libraries targeted TCR beta using 5' RACE with UMIs. TCRdb reprocessed the 5' RACE reads; each CDR3 protein has one entry and no DNA is given. The repertoire table contains about 6,700 distinct CDR3 sequences. The sequenced sample consisted of CD8+ T cells from PBMCs. The receptors were gathered from a human donor in good health.

The chain carries TRBV27 and TRBJ2-1; checking the TCRdb D call of TRBD2 is not possible without DNA. Germline loops: CDR1 MNHEY, CDR2 SMNVEV (reference sequence). This CDR3 is built from 15 residues. The CDR3 protein is CASRPLAGHCNEQFF.

This chain uses TRBV7-2 with TRBJ1-4; TCRdb selects TRBD1, and the lack of DNA leaves this call unchecked. Looked up from germline, CDR1 is SGHTA and CDR2 is FQGNSA. The CDR3 extends over 15 amino acids. The CDR3 sequence is CASSVPGGVAEKLFF.

The gene calls are TRBV7-2 and TRBJ2-4. Germline CDR1 reads SGHTA; CDR2 reads FQGNSA. There are 14 residues in the CDR3. This CDR3 reads CASSSIQQLNIQYF.

This clonotype registers medium-sized by frequency. The rearrangement uses TRBV29-1 and TRBJ2-2; with no DNA, the TCRdb D assignment of TRBD2 cannot be verified. Germline V lookup: CDR1 SQVTM, CDR2 ANQGSEA. CDR3 length equals 13 residues. CDR3 residues: CSSTEGYTGELFF.

The chain is built from TRBV9 and TRBJ1-1; TCRdb names TRBD1, which stays unverified in the absence of DNA. CDR1 and CDR2 from the germline V gene are SGDLS and YYNGEE. The CDR3 covers 11 residues. CDR3 sequence: CASSGGTEAFF.

V is TRBV7-6 and J is TRBJ2-7. This CDR3 is built from 14 residues. Germline V CDR1 and CDR2: SGHVS, FNYEAQ. CDR3 amino acids: CASSLADGAYEQYF.

The chain links TRBV7-9 to TRBJ1-1. Germline V lookup: CDR1 SEHNR, CDR2 FQNEAQ (reference sequence). This CDR3 spans 15 amino acids. The CDR3 loop is CASSLEGTMNTEAFF.

Judged by frequency, this clonotype is medium-sized. V and J are TRBV20-1 and TRBJ1-1; TCRdb lists TRBD1, though no DNA is available to test this call. This CDR3 is 16 amino acids long. The germline gives CDR1 DFQATT, CDR2 SNEGSKA (reference sequence). CDR3 residues: CSAKTGEVGANTEAFF.

The chain couples TRBV12-3 or TRBV12-4 to TRBJ1-3; the TCRdb D gene call, TRBD1, has no DNA to confirm it. This CDR3 comprises 17 residues. The CDR3 sequence is CASSLGPGRSSGNTIYF.

The rearrangement joins TRBV27 to TRBJ2-3; the TCRdb D gene call, TRBD2, has no DNA to confirm it. The germline CDR1 and CDR2 sequences are MNHEY and SMNVEV (reference sequence). The CDR3 is 16 residues long. CDR3 sequence: CASSSSLAGVTDTQYF.

The chain couples TRBV18 to TRBJ2-3; TCRdb gives TRBD2 as the D gene, but with no DNA this cannot be confirmed. CDR3 length: 13 residues. CDR1 is KGHSH and CDR2 is LQKENI in the germline V gene. CDR3 region: CASSPPRDLTQYF.

The chain recombines TRBV20-1 with TRBJ2-2. Germline loops: CDR1 DFQATT, CDR2 SNEGSKA (reference sequence). CDR3 length: 13 residues. The CDR3 reads CSARSRVTGELFF.

J is TRBJ2-5 and V is TRBV13; with no DNA, the TCRdb D assignment of TRBD1 cannot be verified. Germline V gene sequence: CDR1 PRHDT, CDR2 FYEKMQ (reference sequence). The CDR3 consists of 15 residues. The CDR3 sequence is CASSGYGQGQETQYF.

The chain joins TRBV12-3 or TRBV12-4 to TRBJ2-5; TCRdb outputs TRBD1, but without DNA this stays unchecked. The CDR3 runs 18 residues. This chain's CDR3 is CASSTRFPSLGQRETQYF.

V usage is TRBV20-1 and J usage is TRBJ2-7; TCRdb returns TRBD1, unconfirmable since there is no DNA. CDR1 is DFQATT, CDR2 SNEGSKA, per germline (reference sequence). This CDR3 spans 13 amino acids. The CDR3 sequence is CSARTGGSYEQYF.

The V call is TRBV6-6, the J call TRBJ2-3. This CDR3 comprises 13 residues. Germline-derived CDR1 and CDR2 are MNHNY and SVGAGI (reference sequence). CDR3 residues: CASSYSLADTQYF.

This clonotype is classed as medium-sized by frequency. The genes are TRBV29-1 and TRBJ2-7; TCRdb's D call of TRBD1 is untestable without DNA. This CDR3 region has 15 residues. The germline CDR1 and CDR2 sequences are SQVTM and ANQGSEA. CDR3 sequence reads: CSVEIGDRMSYEQYF.

This clonotype is called medium-sized based on its frequency. This CDR3 reads CARSSITESAYEQYF. This chain joins TRBV5-3 and TRBJ2-7. TRBV5-3 counts as an open reading frame of uncertain function. This CDR3 contains 15 residues.

The chain couples TRBV29-1 to TRBJ2-7. CDR3 size: 11 residues. In germline, CDR1 is SQVTM, CDR2 ANQGSEA. The CDR3 sequence is CSVEEFYEQYF.

This chain links TRBV7-3 with TRBJ2-2; there is no DNA to check the TCRdb D call of TRBD2. CDR1 SGHTA and CDR2 FQGTGA come from the germline V gene. This CDR3 comprises 15 residues. CDR3 region: CASSLGAGSTGELFF.

The chain couples TRBV7-9 to TRBJ2-2; the TRBD2 assignment by TCRdb is unverifiable without DNA. This CDR3 is built from 15 residues. Germline assignment: CDR1 SEHNR and CDR2 FQNEAQ (reference sequence). The CDR3 spells CASSAGSSWTGELFF.

The CDR3 region is CSASGWRASYNEQFF. V usage is TRBV20-1 and J usage is TRBJ2-1; TCRdb's D call, TRBD2, is unchecked because there is no DNA. Germline V lookup: CDR1 DFQATT, CDR2 SNEGSKA (reference sequence). There are 15 residues in the CDR3.